This is a list of T cell receptor beta chains from one sample in a study of blood T cells in healthy people across ages. TCRdb reprocessed the 5' RACE reads with MiXCR, giving one entry per CDR3 protein. The table lists 1.5 million or so distinct CDR3 sequences, approximately 38% of them singletons, with 7.9% in the top ten. The sequenced sample was blood. The receptors come from a woman aged 18-35 years in good health. The CDR3 runs from the conserved cysteine through the conserved F or W. The D gene is left open where the match is weak. Not every row has a clone size; where given, it reads once, few, many or a size class.

V gene	J gene	D gene	clone size	CDR3 DNA	CDR3 protein
TRBV7-2	TRBJ1-2	TRBD1	NA	TGTGCCAGCAGCCCCTTGGGGACAGGGGGCTTGGGTTACACCTTC	CASSPLGTGGLGYTF
TRBV5-1	TRBJ1-1	NA	NA	TGCGCCAGCACCAGGGGCGCTGAAGCTTTCTTT	CASTRGAEAFF
TRBV3-1	TRBJ2-1	TRBD2	NA	TGTGCCAGCAGCCAAGATATAGGGCGGGGGGGCCGCAATGAGCAGTTCTTC	CASSQDIGRGGRNEQFF
TRBV2	TRBJ2-7	NA	few	TGTGCCAGCATGGGAGCGGCTCACAAGCTACGCTACGAGCAGTACTTC	CASMGAAHKLRYEQYF
TRBV11-2	TRBJ2-1	TRBD2	few	TGTGCCAGCAGCTTCGATCGGGCTAGCGGGAGGTTCTCCTACAATGAGCAGTTCTTC	CASSFDRASGRFSYNEQFF
TRBV20-1	TRBJ2-7	NA	few	TGCAGTGCCCTCCCGGGGGAGACCTACAATGAGCAGTACTTC	CSALPGETYNEQYF
TRBV7-3	TRBJ2-2	NA	few	TGTGCCAGCAGCTTAAAAGGGGGCGGGGAGCTGTTTTTT	CASSLKGGGELFF
TRBV20-1	TRBJ1-5	TRBD1	few	TGCAGTGCCCCAGCAGGAGGAGGGGGCGAGAAGGGTCAGCCCCAGCATTTT	CSAPAGGGGEKGQPQHF
TRBV3-1	TRBJ2-1	NA	NA	TGTGCCAGCAGCCCCAAGGCTCTAGGGGGATTCAATGAGCAGTTCTTC	CASSPKALGGFNEQFF
TRBV4-2	TRBJ2-3	NA	few	TGTGCCAGCCAAGGCGGTTCGGGCGGAGCCACAGATACGCAGTATTTT	CASQGGSGGATDTQYF